This TCR beta chain was sequenced during a study of blood T cell repertoires in COVID-19. Study-wide context: Researchers got acute and convalescent COVID-19 samples from the United States, Italy and Spain. PBMCs, B-cell-depleted T cells, or T cells were the source of the cDNA or gDNA that made up the material.

The J segment lost 1 base and the V segment lost 4 bases, leaving 4 bases of the junction unmatched. The CDR3 is 16 amino acids. Germline lookup yields CDR1 KGHSH and CDR2 LQKENI. Original analysis: Amplification with reference gene primers provided the estimates of nucleated cell counts. Data came from immunoSEQ multiplex PCR; TCRdb stores just in-frame clones and leaves some out. D and trimming were read from the DNA, whereas the V and J calls and clone size are those reported in that table. The sample lists a few hundred thousand clones, about 88% occurring once. The J gene is TRBJ2-2, the V gene TRBV18, with 9 bases identical to TRBD1. This sequence was found in a woman in her 40s who had recovered from COVID-19. Sequenced material: peripheral blood. CDR3 protein: CASSLPTGGNTGELFF. CDR3 DNA sequence: TGTGCCAGCTCACTGCCGACAGGGGGGAACACCGGGGAGCTGTTTTTT.